The subject of this entry is one T cell receptor beta chain. As yet, its antigen is unknown. This record comes from a study of vaccination and CD4 T cells after COVID-19. Across the study: Post-COVID samples had a sampling time that fell a median around 100 days after diagnosis (range 35 to 161).

This sample's treatment: approximately 10-day PBMC culture with coronavirus spike peptide pools or control peptides (ViraFEST assay). These CD4+ T cells came from an unexposed donor, sampled before the COVID-19 pandemic (2011-2018). Notes on the study in general: Among reactive clones from convalescent patients, a median around 90% appeared only post-vaccination.

Germline V lookup: CDR1 MNHEY, CDR2 SVGAGI. CDR3 length equals 14 residues. Trimming took 0 bases from V and 4 from J, leaving 7 bases between them. Sequencing of cultured CD4+ T cell DNA used the Oncomine TCR Beta short-read assay. MiXCR, run by TCRdb on the PCR reads, gives a single entry per CDR3 protein. This sample has about 5,400 distinct CDR3 sequences, with about 34% found just once. Sequencing input: CD4+ T cells from blood, cultured in vitro. V gene TRBV6-5 combines with J gene TRBJ1-5; the D is unclear. The source of this sequence is a human donor in good health. DNA of the CDR3: TGTGCCAGCAGTTACTCGGCGGGAAATCAGCCCCAGCATTTT. Its translation: CASSYSAGNQPQHF.